The 5 T cell receptor beta chains presented below share a single source sample, sequenced in a study of PD-1 blockade in classical Hodgkin lymphoma. Profiled with immunoSEQ multiplex PCR; TCRdb holds only in-frame clones, not every one. This sample has more than 10,000 clones, with about nine tenths found just once. Time point given: cycle 4 day 1 (C4D1), after 6 weeks of nivolumab. Every one of the patients relapsed after autologous stem cell transplantation (brentuximab vedotin exposure was variable). Magnetic negative selection was used to purify CD4+ T cells from thawed PBMCs. The sequencing here drew on CD4+ T cells from blood, taken before the fourth cycle of nivolumab. The source is a human donor with classical Hodgkin lymphoma.

The genes are TRBV14 and TRBJ1-5; D gene uncertain. Germline lookup yields CDR1 SGHDN and CDR2 FVKESK. The CDR3 is 13 residues long. V was shortened by 1 base and J by 1 base, with 2 bases between the two germline ends. This CDR3 is CASSQGSNQPQHF. The CDR3 nucleotides read TGTGCCAGCAGCCAAGGGAGCAATCAGCCCCAGCATTTT.

The chain combines TRBV19 with TRBJ2-7; the D gene is possibly TRBD1 (8 bases). CDR1 is LNHDA and CDR2 is SQIVND in the germline V gene (reference sequence). There are 14 residues in the CDR3. V lost 7 bases and J lost 1, with 14 bases in between. CDR3 nucleotides: TGTGCCAGTAACGACAGGGGAGGGTCCTACGAGCAGTACTTC. It codes for CASNDRGGSYEQYF.

This chain links TRBV10-3 with TRBJ2-7; D may be TRBD2 (5 bases). The CDR3 extends over 14 amino acids. CDR1 is ENHRY and CDR2 is SYGVKD in the germline V gene. Trimming removed 3 bases from V and 3 bases from J, with 12 bases in between. The CDR3 DNA sequence: TGTGCCATCAGTGAAGCTCTAGCTATCTACGAGCAGTACTTC. Translated: CAISEALAIYEQYF.

This clone was counted once. The chain joins TRBV18 to TRBJ1-3; D might be TRBD1 (6 bases). Germline CDR1 KGHSH, CDR2 LQKENI. V gave up 2 bases and J gave up 8 bases, with 16 bases separating them. CDR3 size: 15 residues. CDR3: CASSPTTGPADTIYF. For the CDR3, the DNA is TGTGCCAGCTCACCAACCACAGGGCCGGCGGACACCATATATTTT.

This chain connects TRBV2 to TRBJ2-7, with 13 nucleotides matching TRBD2. Germline-derived CDR1 and CDR2 are SNHLY and FYNNEI. The CDR3 runs 14 residues. Unmatched junction bases numbered 4, after V lost 7 bases and J lost 4 bases. CDR3 sequence reads: CASKGLAGEYEQYF. The CDR3 DNA sequence: TGTGCCAGCAAAGGACTAGCGGGAGAGTACGAGCAGTACTTC.